This passage covers 15 T cell receptor beta chains from one sample sequenced in a study of blood T cell repertoires in COVID-19. The repertoire was sequenced with immunoSEQ multiplex PCR; TCRdb's copy has only in-frame clones and lacks some. The table records fewer than 120,000 clones, over 65% of them present only once. Sequencing was carried out using peripheral blood. These receptors were taken from an elderly woman with acute or convalescent COVID-19.

The chain is built from TRBV6-1 and TRBJ2-7; D remains unclear. V lost 2 bases, J lost 3 bases, and 11 bases lay in between. This CDR3 is 14 amino acids long. The germline V gene encodes CDR1 MNHNS and CDR2 SASEGT. The CDR3 DNA reads as TGTGCCAGCAGTGAATCCTGGGCCCTCTACGAGCAGTACTTC. This sequence encodes CASSESWALYEQYF.

This clone showed up just once. The chain joins TRBV27 to TRBJ2-3; 9 bases are a match to TRBD2. V gave up 0 bases and J gave up 5 bases; unmatched junction bases: 9. The CDR3 consists of 17 residues. CDR1 MNHEY and CDR2 SMNVEV come from the germline V gene (reference sequence). CDR3 nucleotide sequence: TGTGCCAGCAGTTTATCTGGTAGCGGGAGCTGGAGAGATACGCAGTATTTT. This translates into CASSLSGSGSWRDTQYF.

V gene TRBV7-9 combines with J gene TRBJ1-4, with a weak D call TRBD1 (6 bases). This CDR3 region has 15 residues. Germline CDR1 reads SEHNR; CDR2 reads FQNEAQ (reference sequence). The V end was cut by 2 bases, the J end by 8 bases, with 15 bases between. The CDR3 DNA follows: TGTGCCAGCAGCTTATCTCCAGGGGCCCCAGAAAAACTGTTTTTT. Protein: CASSLSPGAPEKLFF.

This rearrangement joins TRBV6-6 to TRBJ2-1; 7 positions match TRBD2. The germline CDR1 and CDR2 sequences are MNHNY and SVGAGI (reference sequence). The V segment lost 8 bases and the J segment 3 bases; nucleotides outside the gene matches: 7. The CDR3 loop spans 14 amino acids. This chain's CDR3 is CASVLAPLYNEQFF. Here the CDR3 DNA reads TGTGCCAGCGTACTAGCGCCTCTCTACAATGAGCAGTTCTTC.

The rearrangement joins TRBV7-2 to TRBJ2-3, with D possibly being TRBD2 (5 bases). The CDR3 has 15 residues. Germline assignment: CDR1 SGHTA and CDR2 FQGNSA. Between the trimmed V and J ends, which lost 2 bases and 4 bases, there was a span of 13 bases. DNA for the CDR3: TGTGCCAGCAGCTTACAACTAGGGTTTTCAGATACGCAGTATTTT. This codes for CASSLQLGFSDTQYF.

This clone was counted once. The chain links TRBV4-1 to TRBJ2-7; D perhaps matches TRBD1 (5 bases). V lost 0 bases, J lost 4 bases, and 13 bases lay in between. The CDR3 is made up of 15 amino acids. Germline V gene lookup returns CDR1 MGHRA and CDR2 YSYEKL. The CDR3 bases are TGCGCCAGCAGCCAAGACGTTAAGGGGTCGTACGAGCAGTACTTC. It is translated as CASSQDVKGSYEQYF.

The chain joins TRBV2 to TRBJ2-7, with D hard to call. The germline gives CDR1 SNHLY, CDR2 FYNNEI. Trimming pared 4 bases from V and 5 bases from J, leaving 15 bases between. This CDR3 contains 14 residues. The CDR3 protein is CASSGGFGWDEQYF. As DNA, the CDR3 is TGTGCCAGCAGTGGAGGTTTCGGTTGGGACGAGCAGTACTTC.

The chain is built from TRBV6-6 and TRBJ1-1; 8 bases line up with TRBD1. The CDR3 runs to 15 residues. The germline V gene encodes CDR1 MNHNY and CDR2 SVGAGI (reference sequence). J lost 2 bases, V lost 5 bases, and 7 bases had no gene match. The CDR3 coding sequence is TGTGCCAGCAGTGCGGGGACAGGAGTAAACACTGAAGCTTTCTTT. This codes for CASSAGTGVNTEAFF.

This rearrangement joins TRBV7-2 to TRBJ2-7; tentative D call: TRBD1 (6 bases). The germline CDR1 and CDR2 sequences are SGHTA and FQGNSA. With 1 base removed from V and 0 bases from J, the gap between germline ends came to 10 bases. This CDR3 is 15 amino acids long. CDR3 DNA: TGTGCCAGCAGCTTAGGGCAGGGGAGCTCCTACGAGCAGTACTTC. It codes for CASSLGQGSSYEQYF.

The chain carries TRBV24-1 and TRBJ2-1, with D perhaps matching TRBD2 (7 bases). The germline gives CDR1 KGHDR, CDR2 SFDVKD. Trimming took off 1 base at V and 3 bases at J, with 12 bases between the two ends. CDR3 length: 16 residues. CDR3 region: CATSDLSGGDYNEQFF. The CDR3 DNA sequence: TGTGCCACCAGTGATTTATCGGGGGGCGACTACAATGAGCAGTTCTTC.

The chain couples TRBV2 to TRBJ1-5, with a possible D match to TRBD1 (6 bases). The CDR3 extends over 16 amino acids. V was trimmed by 5 bases and J by 1 base, leaving 15 bases between them. Germline CDR1 is SNHLY and CDR2 is FYNNEI. CDR3 in DNA: TGTGCCAGCAGTCCCCAGGGGTTTGGGAGCAATCAGCCCCAGCATTTT. Translated, it gives CASSPQGFGSNQPQHF.

This chain joins TRBV6-7 and TRBJ2-7; possible D gene TRBD1, 5 bases. TRBV6-7 is an ORF, with its function uncertain. V dropped 2 bases and J dropped 3 bases, with 17 bases sitting between them. The CDR3 is made up of 16 amino acids. CDR3 residues: CASSYPWGRNYYEQYF. The DNA of the CDR3 is TGTGCCAGCAGTTACCCCTGGGGCAGGAACTACTACGAGCAGTACTTC.

The rearrangement uses TRBV10-1 and TRBJ2-3, with 10 nucleotides matching TRBD2. From germline, CDR1 is WNHNN and CDR2 SYGVQD (reference sequence). The CDR3 is made up of 18 amino acids. V dropped 5 bases and J dropped 4; count of bases not matched to a gene: 15. The CDR3 sequence: CASSLTGSAGGPPDTQYF. The CDR3 DNA reads as TGCGCCAGCAGTCTGACCGGGTCAGCGGGAGGGCCCCCAGATACGCAGTATTTT.

A single count supports this clone. J is TRBJ2-7 and V is TRBV9; 7 bases are shared with TRBD1. Germline V gene lookup returns CDR1 SGDLS and CDR2 YYNGEE. The CDR3 spans 14 residues. The junction had 5 bases not matched to a gene; V was cut back by 0 bases and J by 5 bases. The CDR3 spells CASSVGDRVDEQYF. CDR3 coding DNA: TGTGCCAGCAGCGTAGGAGACAGGGTTGACGAGCAGTACTTC.

This chain connects TRBV7-9 to TRBJ2-3; the D gene is possibly TRBD2 (6 bases). The V end lost 0 bases, the J end lost 7 bases, and 11 bases lay between the germline ends. The CDR3 length is 14 residues. Per germline, CDR1 SEHNR and CDR2 FQNEAQ (reference sequence). DNA for the CDR3: TGTGCCAGCAGCTTAGCGGAGGGCGGTAATACGCAGTATTTT. Amino acids: CASSLAEGGNTQYF.